This entry is about one T cell receptor (beta chain). Its antigen remains unidentified. A single record per CDR3 protein comes from TCRdb applying MiXCR to the 5' RACE reads. The sample has roughly 450,000 distinct CDR3 sequences; about 24% are singletons. The record originates from a study of CD8 T cells in ankylosing spondylitis. There are 13 residues in the CDR3. Trimming shortened V by 0 bases and J by 10 bases, and 10 bases separated the two germline ends. In germline, CDR1 is LGHNA, CDR2 YNFKEQ. Study-wide results and limits: Characteristic, it appeared, of ankylosing spondylitis blood was a TCR beta motif of about eight highly homologous variants. According to the report, clones linked to the disease were significantly enriched in matched synovial fluid samples taken from ankylosing spondylitis patients.

The chain has TRBV4-2 and TRBJ2-1; tentative D call: TRBD1 (5 bases). The specimen was blood, either unsorted or a sorted T cell fraction (not recorded which). The receptor was derived from a male donor with ankylosing spondylitis. The DNA of the CDR3 is TGTGCCAGCAGCCAAGAGCCCCAGGGCGAGCAGTTCTTC. This sequence encodes CASSQEPQGEQFF.